These T cell receptor beta chains were read from a single sample in a study of blood T cell repertoires in COVID-19. Sequencing was performed with immunoSEQ multiplex PCR; in TCRdb, only in-frame clones are kept and a portion is missing. The sample shows 70,000 to 95,000 clones, more than 85% of them seen only once. The sequencing sample was made of peripheral blood. The receptors derive from a man in his forties or fifties with COVID-19, enrolled during active disease. Each CDR3 is given with its conserved first and last residue. A D gene is named only where the DNA matches it firmly. Rows may omit the clone size; those that give it use once, few, many or a size class.

j_gene | abundance | d_gene | v_gene | len | CDR3aa | CDR3nt
TRBJ2-7 | - | TRBD1 | TRBV27 | 14 | CASRRTGSSYEQYF | TGTGCCAGTCGGAGGACAGGGAGCTCCTACGAGCAGTACTTC
TRBJ2-7 | - | TRBD1 | TRBV5-1 | 18 | CASSSQGTGGKVLLEQYF | TGCGCCAGCAGCTCCCAAGGGACAGGGGGTAAAGTCCTGCTCGAGCAGTACTTC
TRBJ2-3 | once | - | TRBV7-2 | 12 | CASSFWRDTQYF | TGTGCCAGCAGCTTCTGGCGGGATACGCAGTATTTT
TRBJ2-7 | - | TRBD2 | TRBV3-1/TRBV3-2 | 17 | CASSPLPASGRIHEQYF | TGTGCCAGCAGCCCCCTCCCCGCTAGCGGGAGAATCCACGAGCAGTACTTC
TRBJ1-3 | - | - | TRBV18 | 16 | CASSPPTPGDGNTIYF | TGTGCCAGCTCACCACCGACGCCAGGCGATGGAAACACCATATATTTT
TRBJ1-1 | - | TRBD1 | TRBV2 | 10 | CASSNYRGSF | TGTGCCAGCAGCAATTACAGGGGGAGTTTT
TRBJ1-1 | - | - | TRBV27 | 14 | CASSLWGGGTEAFF | TGTGCCAGCAGTTTATGGGGAGGTGGGACTGAAGCTTTCTTT
TRBJ2-5 | - | - | TRBV9 | 15 | CASSVSPTDQETQYF | TGTGCCAGCAGCGTATCCCCGACAGACCAAGAGACCCAGTACTTC
TRBJ1-4 | - | TRBD1 | TRBV5-1 | 14 | CASSLGQGHEKLFF | TGCGCCAGCAGCTTGGGACAGGGTCATGAAAAACTGTTTTTT
TRBJ2-1 | - | TRBD2 | TRBV5-1 | 18 | CASSLARTSGRRYNEQFF | TGCGCCAGCAGCTTGGCACGGACTAGCGGGAGGAGGTACAATGAGCAGTTCTTC
TRBJ2-1 | - | - | TRBV10-2 | 12 | CASSARENEQFF | TGCGCCAGCAGTGCCCGGGAGAATGAGCAGTTCTTC
TRBJ2-3 | - | - | TRBV6-6 | 13 | CASSYRTRDTQYF | TGTGCCAGCAGTTACCGGACTCGGGATACGCAGTATTTT
TRBJ1-5 | - | TRBD1 | TRBV19 | 15 | CASGTGTGSNQPQHF | TGTGCCTCCGGGACAGGGACGGGAAGCAATCAGCCCCAGCATTTT
TRBJ2-1 | - | TRBD2 | TRBV6-5 | 15 | CASSSGLADYNEQFF | TGTGCCAGCAGTTCGGGACTAGCGGACTACAATGAGCAGTTCTTC
TRBJ1-5 | - | - | TRBV30 | 15 | CAWSPRIAGGQPQHF | TGTGCCTGGAGCCCTCGGATAGCTGGAGGGCAGCCCCAGCATTTT
TRBJ1-2 | - | TRBD1 | TRBV28 | 14 | CASSSDRQNYGYTF | TGTGCCAGCAGTTCGGACAGGCAGAACTATGGCTACACCTTC
TRBJ2-3 | - | TRBD2 | TRBV6-5 | 12 | CASGTNTDTQYF | TGTGCCAGTGGGACTAACACAGATACGCAGTATTTT
TRBJ1-4 | - | TRBD1 | TRBV19 | 14 | CASTAGTAHEKLFF | TGTGCCAGTACTGCCGGGACAGCGCATGAAAAACTGTTTTTT
TRBJ2-5 | - | TRBD2 | TRBV7-8 | 12 | CASSLAGGSQYF | TGTGCCAGCAGCCTTGCCGGGGGGTCGCAGTACTTC
TRBJ2-5 | once | TRBD1 | TRBV5-4 | 14 | CASTPNEGAETQYF | TGTGCCAGCACCCCCAACGAGGGGGCAGAGACCCAGTACTTC
TRBJ1-1 | - | TRBD1 | TRBV30 | 12 | CALQGQDTEAFF | TGTGCCTTACAGGGGCAGGACACTGAAGCTTTCTTT
TRBJ2-3 | - | TRBD2 | TRBV7-3 | 15 | CASSQREGRTDTQYF | TGTGCCAGCAGCCAAAGGGAGGGGAGAACAGATACGCAGTATTTT